The rows below give T cell receptor beta chains drawn from one sample of a study of cytotoxic CD8 clonotypes in ibrutinib-treated CLL. The table came from immunoSEQ multiplex PCR; TCRdb's copy has only in-frame clones and leaves some out. The sample yields 150,000 to 200,000 clones, approximately 91% seen once. The sequences come from PBMCs, collected at disease progression, from a patient treated with ibrutinib. Receptor source: a human donor with chronic lymphocytic leukemia. Each CDR3 is given with its conserved first and last residue. The D gene is left open where the match is weak.

D gene: .
J gene: TRBJ2-5
V gene: TRBV29-1
CDR3 DNA: TGCAGCGGGGAGAGGGGCGAGACCCAGTACTTC
CDR3 protein: CSGERGETQYF

D gene: TRBD1
J gene: TRBJ1-4
V gene: TRBV29-1
CDR3 DNA: TGCAGCGTAACGGGACAGCTTAATGAAAAACTGTTTTTT
CDR3 protein: CSVTGQLNEKLFF

D gene: TRBD1
J gene: TRBJ1-1
V gene: TRBV9
CDR3 DNA: TGTGCCAGCAGTATGACAGGGGGAAAGGCTGAAGCTTTCTTT
CDR3 protein: CASSMTGGKAEAFF

D gene: TRBD2
J gene: TRBJ2-3
V gene: TRBV5-1
CDR3 DNA: TGCGCCAGCAGCTTGAACAGAAGGACTAGCGGGAGTTTAGATACGCAGTATTTT
CDR3 protein: CASSLNRRTSGSLDTQYF

D gene: .
J gene: TRBJ2-7
V gene: TRBV7-8
CDR3 DNA: TGTGCCAGCAGCTTTAGGTGGGGATTTTCCTACGAGCAGTACTTC
CDR3 protein: CASSFRWGFSYEQYF

D gene: TRBD2
J gene: TRBJ2-5
V gene: TRBV2
CDR3 DNA: TGTGCCAGCAGTGTAAGGACTAGCGGAAAAGAGACCCAGTACTTC
CDR3 protein: CASSVRTSGKETQYF

D gene: .
J gene: TRBJ2-7
V gene: TRBV23-1
CDR3 DNA: TGCGCCAGCAGTCCGTCGGGTGGGGTTTTGTACGAGCAGTACTTC
CDR3 protein: CASSPSGGVLYEQYF

D gene: .
J gene: TRBJ2-7
V gene: TRBV28
CDR3 DNA: TGTGCCAGCAGGATGACAGCCTACGAGCAGTACTTC
CDR3 protein: CASRMTAYEQYF

D gene: TRBD2
J gene: TRBJ2-7
V gene: TRBV10-3
CDR3 DNA: TGTGCCATCAGAACAGCTAGCGGATCCTACGAGCAGTACTTC
CDR3 protein: CAIRTASGSYEQYF

D gene: .
J gene: TRBJ2-4
V gene: TRBV11-3
CDR3 DNA: TGTGCCAGCAGCTTCCGGCCCTGGGGCAAAAACATTCAGTACTTC
CDR3 protein: CASSFRPWGKNIQYF

D gene: TRBD1
J gene: TRBJ1-2
V gene: TRBV5-1
CDR3 DNA: TGCGCCAGCAGCTTAGGACAGGACTTATATGGCTACACCTTC
CDR3 protein: CASSLGQDLYGYTF

D gene: .
J gene: TRBJ1-5
V gene: TRBV2
CDR3 DNA: TGTGCCAGCAGTGAAGCGATGACTCGCACCCGGATTAGCAATCAGCCCCAGCATTTT
CDR3 protein: CASSEAMTRTRISNQPQHF

D gene: TRBD2
J gene: TRBJ2-7
V gene: TRBV9
CDR3 DNA: TGTGCCAGCAGCGGCTCCGGGACTAGGAGCTACGAGCAGTACTTC
CDR3 protein: CASSGSGTRSYEQYF

D gene: .
J gene: TRBJ2-7
V gene: TRBV7-3
CDR3 DNA: TGTGCCAGCAGCCTCCAACTAGTAAACGAGCAGTACTTC
CDR3 protein: CASSLQLVNEQYF

D gene: .
J gene: TRBJ2-1
V gene: TRBV19
CDR3 DNA: TGTGCCAGTAGTATAGACTCCACTAGAAGTGAGCAGTTCTTC
CDR3 protein: CASSIDSTRSEQFF

D gene: TRBD2
J gene: TRBJ2-1
V gene: TRBV10-1
CDR3 DNA: TGCGCCAGCAGCACTAGCGGGAATAGCAATGAGCAGTTCTTC
CDR3 protein: CASSTSGNSNEQFF

D gene: TRBD2
J gene: TRBJ2-7
V gene: TRBV6-5
CDR3 DNA: TGTGCCAGCAGTTACACTAGCGGGAGCTCCTACGAGCAGTACTTC
CDR3 protein: CASSYTSGSSYEQYF